This TCR beta chain was identified during a study of control samples from healthy donors and cancer patients. This table comes from immunoSEQ multiplex PCR, and its TCRdb copy is limited to in-frame clones, with some not included. The sample consists of more than 75,000 clones, about 79% of them appearing once. Germline V gene sequence: CDR1 SGHNT, CDR2 YYREEE (reference sequence). The CDR3 extends over 14 amino acids. Trimming stripped 2 bases from V and 2 bases from J, with 10 bases between. The receptor was isolated from a woman aged 25 to 45 in good health. Sequenced sample: blood. The chain employs TRBV5-4 and TRBJ2-5; D may be TRBD1 or TRBD2 (5 bases each). The CDR3 region has the DNA TGTGCCAGCAGCTTCGGGACGAGGCAAGAGACCCAGTACTTC. The encoded protein is CASSFGTRQETQYF.